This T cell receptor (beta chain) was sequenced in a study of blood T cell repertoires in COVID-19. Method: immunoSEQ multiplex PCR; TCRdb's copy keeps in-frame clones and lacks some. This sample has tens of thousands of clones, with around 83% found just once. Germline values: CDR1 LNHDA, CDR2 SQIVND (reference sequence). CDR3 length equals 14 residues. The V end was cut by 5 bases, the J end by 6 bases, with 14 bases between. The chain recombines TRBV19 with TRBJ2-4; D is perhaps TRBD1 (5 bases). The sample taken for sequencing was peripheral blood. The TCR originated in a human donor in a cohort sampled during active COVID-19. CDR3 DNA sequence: TGTGCCAGTAGTCCCTCCGCCCAGGGAAACATTCAGTACTTC. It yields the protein CASSPSAQGNIQYF.